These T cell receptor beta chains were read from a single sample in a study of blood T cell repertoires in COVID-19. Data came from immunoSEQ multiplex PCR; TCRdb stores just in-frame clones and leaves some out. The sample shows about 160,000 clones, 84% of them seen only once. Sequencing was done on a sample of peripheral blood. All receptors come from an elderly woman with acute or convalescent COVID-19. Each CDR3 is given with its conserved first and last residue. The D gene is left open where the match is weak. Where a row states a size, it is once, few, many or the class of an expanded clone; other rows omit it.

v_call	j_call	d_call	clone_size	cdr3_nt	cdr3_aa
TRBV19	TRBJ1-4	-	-	TGTGCCAGTTCGGTGGGGCAGGGGAGTGAAAAACTGTTTTTT	CASSVGQGSEKLFF
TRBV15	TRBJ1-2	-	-	TGTGCCACCAGCAGAGACAGGGGCAACTATGGCTACACCTTC	CATSRDRGNYGYTF
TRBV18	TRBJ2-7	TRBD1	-	TGTGCCAGCTCGCCGAACCGGGACAGAACAGGGCAAGAGCAGTACTTC	CASSPNRDRTGQEQYF
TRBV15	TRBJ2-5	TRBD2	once	TGTGCCACCAGCAGAGGTCTAGCGGGGTCACTCCAAGAGACCCAGTACTTC	CATSRGLAGSLQETQYF
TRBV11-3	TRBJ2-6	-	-	TGTGCCAGCAGCCCAAACAGCTCTGGGGCCAACGTCCTGACTTTC	CASSPNSSGANVLTF
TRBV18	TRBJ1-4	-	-	TGTGCCAGCTCGAGGGAGGCGGGTGAAAAACTGTTTTTT	CASSREAGEKLFF
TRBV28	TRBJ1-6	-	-	TGTGCCAGCAGTTTATATGCCCCCTCCCAGATTAATTCACCCCTCCACTTT	CASSLYAPSQINSPLHF
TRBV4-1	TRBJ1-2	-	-	TGCGCCAGCAGCCAAGATGGGCCCATCCTCGCCCTGGGCTACACCTTC	CASSQDGPILALGYTF
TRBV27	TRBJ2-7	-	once	TGTGCCAGCAGTTGGGGAGGTTTGGCCTACGAGCAGTACTTC	CASSWGGLAYEQYF
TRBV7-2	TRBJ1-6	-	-	TGTGCCAGCAGCTTAAAGCGAACTAATTCACCCCTCCACTTT	CASSLKRTNSPLHF
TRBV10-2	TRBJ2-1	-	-	TGCGCCAGCAGTGAGTCGAGAAACAATGAGCAGTTCTTC	CASSESRNNEQFF
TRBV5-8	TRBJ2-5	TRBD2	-	TGTGCCAGCGGGGGGGGACTAGCGAAACTCAATCAAGAGACCCAGTACTTC	CASGGGLAKLNQETQYF
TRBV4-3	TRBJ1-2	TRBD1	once	TGCGCCAGCAGCCAAGTTTTGGACAGGGGGCAGTATGGCTACACCTTC	CASSQVLDRGQYGYTF
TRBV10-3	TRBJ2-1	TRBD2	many	TGTGCCATCAGTGGTGGCGGGAGCTCCTACAATGAGCAGTTCTTC	CAISGGGSSYNEQFF
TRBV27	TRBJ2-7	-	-	TGTGCCAGCCACAGTACCGACACCTACGAGCAGTACTTC	CASHSTDTYEQYF
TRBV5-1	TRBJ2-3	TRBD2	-	TGCGCCAGCAGCCTCCGGACTAGCGGGGGGACAGATACGCAGTATTTT	CASSLRTSGGTDTQYF
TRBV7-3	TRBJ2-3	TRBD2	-	TGTGCCAGCAGCCTACTAGCGGGGGGAAGCACAGATACGCAGTATTTT	CASSLLAGGSTDTQYF
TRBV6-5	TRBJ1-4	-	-	TGTGCCAGCAGCGACCCGGGGAATCGGGAAAAACTGTTTTTT	CASSDPGNREKLFF
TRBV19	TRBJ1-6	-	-	TGTGCCAGTACCTCCCACCACAGTAACAATTCACCCCTCCACTTT	CASTSHHSNNSPLHF
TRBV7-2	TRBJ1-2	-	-	TGTGCCAGCAGCCGCTCATCGGGGGGCTATGGCTACACCTTC	CASSRSSGGYGYTF
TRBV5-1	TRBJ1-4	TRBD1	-	TGCGCCAGCAGCTTTGGACAGGGAGGTGAAAAACTGTTTTTT	CASSFGQGGEKLFF
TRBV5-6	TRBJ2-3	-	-	TGTGCCAGCAGCTGGTGGGGGCGAGGCACAGATACGCAGTATTTT	CASSWWGRGTDTQYF